This is a list of T cell receptor beta chains from one sample in a study of cytomegalovirus exposure and HLA in healthy donors. Clones were sequenced by immunoSEQ multiplex PCR, and TCRdb holds only the in-frame ones, with some missing. The table records about 180,000 clones, roughly three quarters of them present only once. The sample comprised PBMCs. Receptor source: a male donor in good health and CMV-seronegative. The CDR3 runs from the conserved cysteine through the conserved F or W.

j_call | v_call | cdr3_aa
TRBJ1-5 | TRBV2 | CASMFQRGPGANQPQHF
TRBJ2-1 | TRBV5-6 | CASSRGEARGNEQFF
TRBJ1-2 | TRBV6-5 | CASSTDRGRYGYTF
TRBJ1-2 | TRBV14 | CASRRAGESVYGYTF
TRBJ2-7 | TRBV29-1 | CSVANYEQYF
TRBJ1-5 | TRBV30 | CAWSLTPGRDQPQHF
TRBJ1-1 | TRBV30 | CAWSYRGGHAFF
TRBJ1-1 | TRBV6-5 | CASSYSGDTWTEAFF
TRBJ1-5 | TRBV11-2 | CASSFELNPVNQPQHF
TRBJ1-2 | TRBV7-9 | CASGTNRGRGYTF
TRBJ2-5 | TRBV2 | CASSDPDREETQYF
TRBJ2-5 | TRBV6-1 | CASSDRQGGETQYF
TRBJ1-1 | TRBV4-1 | CASSQVGMNTEAFF
TRBJ1-5 | TRBV6-5 | CASSYSQGANQPQHF
TRBJ2-7 | TRBV27 | CASSFLREAPFYEQYF
TRBJ2-3 | TRBV13 | CASSPLGADTQYF
TRBJ1-2 | TRBV28 | CASSLETGLYGYTF
TRBJ2-1 | TRBV9 | CASSEGGSYNEQFF
TRBJ2-6 | TRBV7-8 | CASSLSPSSGANVLTF
TRBJ1-4 | TRBV30 | CAWSARLHRREKLFF
TRBJ2-1 | TRBV13 | CASSSPASGVPSSYNGQFF
TRBJ2-5 | TRBV30 | CASSGMTTETQYF
TRBJ2-3 | TRBV28 | CASGTSGSSDTQYF
TRBJ1-6 | TRBV6-5 | CASSYSRGGVRPLHF
TRBJ2-4 | TRBV30 | CAWSGVRGRSDIQYF
TRBJ2-1 | TRBV9 | CASSVVSGDYNEQFF
TRBJ2-3 | TRBV6-1 | CASSLAGNTDTQYF
TRBJ2-1 | TRBV7-6 | CASSPRLAGEQFF